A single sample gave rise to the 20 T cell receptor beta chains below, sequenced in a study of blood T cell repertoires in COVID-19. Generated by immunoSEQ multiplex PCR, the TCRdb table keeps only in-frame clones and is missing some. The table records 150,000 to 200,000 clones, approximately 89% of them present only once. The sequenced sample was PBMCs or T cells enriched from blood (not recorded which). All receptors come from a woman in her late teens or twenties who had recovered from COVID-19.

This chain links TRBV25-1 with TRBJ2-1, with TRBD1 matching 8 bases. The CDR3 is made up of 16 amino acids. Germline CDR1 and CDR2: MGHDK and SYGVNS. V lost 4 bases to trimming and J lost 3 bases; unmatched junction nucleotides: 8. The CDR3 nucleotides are TGTGCCAGCAGTGGCTCCGGGACAGGTTACTACAATGAGCAGTTCTTC. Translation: CASSGSGTGYYNEQFF. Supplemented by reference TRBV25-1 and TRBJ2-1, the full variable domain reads EADIYQTPRYLVIGTGKKITLECSQTMGHDKMYWYQQDPGMELHLIHYSYGVNSTEKGDLSSESTVSRIRTEHFPLTLESARPSHTSQYLCASSGSGTGYYNEQFFGPGTRLTVL.

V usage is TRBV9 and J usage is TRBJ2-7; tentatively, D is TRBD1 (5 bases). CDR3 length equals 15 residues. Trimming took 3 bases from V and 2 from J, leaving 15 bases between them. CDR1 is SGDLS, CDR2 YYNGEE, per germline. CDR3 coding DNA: TGTGCCAGCAGCGACAGGCCAGGCAGGGCCTACGAGCAGTACTTC. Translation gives CASSDRPGRAYEQYF.

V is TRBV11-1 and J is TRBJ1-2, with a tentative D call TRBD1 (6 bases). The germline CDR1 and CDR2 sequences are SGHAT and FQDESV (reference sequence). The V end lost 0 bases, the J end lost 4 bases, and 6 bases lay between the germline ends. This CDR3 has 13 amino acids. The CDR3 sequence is CASSLAGGYGYTF. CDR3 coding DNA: TGTGCCAGCAGCTTAGCAGGGGGCTATGGCTACACCTTC. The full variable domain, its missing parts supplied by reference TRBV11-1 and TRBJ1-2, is EAEVAQSPRYKITEKSQAVAFWCDPISGHATLYWYRQILGQGPELLVQFQDESVVDDSQLPKDRFSAERLKGVDSTLKIQPAELGDSAMYLCASSLAGGYGYTFGSGTRLTVV.

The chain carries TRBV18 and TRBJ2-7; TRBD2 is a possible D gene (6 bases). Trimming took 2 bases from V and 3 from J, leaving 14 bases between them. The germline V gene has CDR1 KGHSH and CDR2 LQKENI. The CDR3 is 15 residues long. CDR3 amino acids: CASSPGGGNGYEQYF. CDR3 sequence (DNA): TGTGCCAGCTCACCAGGGGGAGGTAACGGCTACGAGCAGTACTTC.

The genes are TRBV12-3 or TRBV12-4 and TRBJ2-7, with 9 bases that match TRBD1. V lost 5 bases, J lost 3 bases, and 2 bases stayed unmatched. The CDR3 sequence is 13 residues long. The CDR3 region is CASSPTGGYEQYF. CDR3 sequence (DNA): TGTGCCAGCAGTCCGACAGGGGGCTACGAGCAGTACTTC.

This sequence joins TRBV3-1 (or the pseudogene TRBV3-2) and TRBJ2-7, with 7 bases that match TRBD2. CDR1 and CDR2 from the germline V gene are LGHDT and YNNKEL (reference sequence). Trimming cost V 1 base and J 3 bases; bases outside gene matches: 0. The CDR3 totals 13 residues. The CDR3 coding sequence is TGTGCCAGCAGCCAAGGGACTAGCTACGAGCAGTACTTC. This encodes CASSQGTSYEQYF.

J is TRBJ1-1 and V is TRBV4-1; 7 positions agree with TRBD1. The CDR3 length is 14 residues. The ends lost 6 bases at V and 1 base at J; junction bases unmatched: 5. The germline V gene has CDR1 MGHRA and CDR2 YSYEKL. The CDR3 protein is CASSHGQANTEAFF. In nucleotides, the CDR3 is TGCGCCAGCAGTCACGGACAGGCGAACACTGAAGCTTTCTTT.

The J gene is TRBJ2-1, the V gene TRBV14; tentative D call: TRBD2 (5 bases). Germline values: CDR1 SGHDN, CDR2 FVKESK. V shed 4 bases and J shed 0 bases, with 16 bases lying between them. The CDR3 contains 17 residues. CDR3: CASSPSVGAGSYNEQFF. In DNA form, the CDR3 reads TGTGCCAGCAGCCCAAGCGTGGGAGCAGGCTCCTACAATGAGCAGTTCTTC.

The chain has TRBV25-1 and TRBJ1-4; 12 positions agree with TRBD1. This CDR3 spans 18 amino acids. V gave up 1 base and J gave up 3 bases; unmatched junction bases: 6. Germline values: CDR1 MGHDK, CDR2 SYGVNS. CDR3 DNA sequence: TGTGCCAGCAGTGAATCCTGGGACAGGGGGCAAGCTAATGAAAAACTGTTTTTT. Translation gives CASSESWDRGQANEKLFF.

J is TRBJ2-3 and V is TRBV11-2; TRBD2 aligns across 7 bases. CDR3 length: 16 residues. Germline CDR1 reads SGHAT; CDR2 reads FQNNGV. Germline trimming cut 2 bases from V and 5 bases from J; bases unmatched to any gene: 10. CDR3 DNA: TGTGCCAGCAGCTTAAGGGGTGGGAGGGACGTAGATACGCAGTATTTT. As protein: CASSLRGGRDVDTQYF.

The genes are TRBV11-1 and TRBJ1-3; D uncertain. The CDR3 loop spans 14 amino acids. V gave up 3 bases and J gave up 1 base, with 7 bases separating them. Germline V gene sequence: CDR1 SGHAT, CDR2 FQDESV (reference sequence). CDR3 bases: TGTGCCAGCAGCTTTGCGTTTTCTGGAAACACCATATATTTT. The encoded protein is CASSFAFSGNTIYF.

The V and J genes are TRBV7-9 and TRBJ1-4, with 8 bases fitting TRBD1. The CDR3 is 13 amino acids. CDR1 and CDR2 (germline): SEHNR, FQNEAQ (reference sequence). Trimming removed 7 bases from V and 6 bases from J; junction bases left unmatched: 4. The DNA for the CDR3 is TGTGCCAGCATGGCAGGGGGCTATGAAAAACTGTTTTTT. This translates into CASMAGGYEKLFF.

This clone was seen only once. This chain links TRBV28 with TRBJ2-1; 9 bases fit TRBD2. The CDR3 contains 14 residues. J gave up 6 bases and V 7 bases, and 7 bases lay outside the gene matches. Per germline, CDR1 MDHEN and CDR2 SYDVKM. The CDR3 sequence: CASKAGGQVNEQFF. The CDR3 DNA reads TGTGCCAGCAAGGCGGGAGGGCAAGTCAATGAGCAGTTCTTC. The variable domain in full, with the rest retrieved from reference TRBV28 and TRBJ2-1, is DVKVTQSSRYLVKRTGEKVFLECVQDMDHENMFWYRQDPGLGLRLIYFSYDVKMKEKGDIPEGYSVSREKKERFSLILESASTNQTSMYLCASKAGGQVNEQFFGPGTRLTVL.

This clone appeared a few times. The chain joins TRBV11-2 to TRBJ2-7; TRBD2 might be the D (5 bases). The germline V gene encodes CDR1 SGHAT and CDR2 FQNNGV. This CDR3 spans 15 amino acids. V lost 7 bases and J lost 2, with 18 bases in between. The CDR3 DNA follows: TGTGCCAGCAAATTTTTTCCGGGGTCCCCCTACGAGCAGTACTTC. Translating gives CASKFFPGSPYEQYF.

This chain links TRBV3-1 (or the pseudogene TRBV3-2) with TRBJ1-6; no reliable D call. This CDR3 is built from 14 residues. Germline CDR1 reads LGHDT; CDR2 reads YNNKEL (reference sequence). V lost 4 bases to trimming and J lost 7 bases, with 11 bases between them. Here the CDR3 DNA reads TGTGCCAGCAGCCTAGTCTCTGAGAATTCACCCCTCCACTTT. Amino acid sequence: CASSLVSENSPLHF.

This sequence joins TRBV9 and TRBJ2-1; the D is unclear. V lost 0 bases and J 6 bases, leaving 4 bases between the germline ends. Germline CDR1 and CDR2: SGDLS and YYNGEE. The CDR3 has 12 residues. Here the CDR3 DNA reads TGTGCCAGCAGCGTAGCTCCCAATGAGCAGTTCTTC. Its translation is CASSVAPNEQFF.

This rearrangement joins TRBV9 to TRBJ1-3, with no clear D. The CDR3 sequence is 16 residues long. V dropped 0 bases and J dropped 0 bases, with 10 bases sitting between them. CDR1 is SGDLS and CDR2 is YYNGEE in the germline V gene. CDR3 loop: CASSVAAGSSGNTIYF. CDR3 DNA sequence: TGTGCCAGCAGCGTAGCTGCGGGGAGCTCTGGAAACACCATATATTTT.

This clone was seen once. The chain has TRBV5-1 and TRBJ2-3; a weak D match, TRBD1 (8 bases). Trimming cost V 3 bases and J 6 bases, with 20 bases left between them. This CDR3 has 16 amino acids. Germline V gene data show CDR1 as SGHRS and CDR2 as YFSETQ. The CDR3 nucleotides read TGCGCCAGCAGCTGGGAACGACAGGGGAGGGCGGATACGCAGTATTTT. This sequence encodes CASSWERQGRADTQYF.

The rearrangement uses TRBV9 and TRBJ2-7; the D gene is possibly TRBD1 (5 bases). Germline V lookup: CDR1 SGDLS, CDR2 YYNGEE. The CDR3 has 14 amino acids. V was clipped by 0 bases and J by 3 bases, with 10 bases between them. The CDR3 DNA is TGTGCCAGCAGCGTAGGGGGCGCAAACTACGAGCAGTACTTC. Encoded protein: CASSVGGANYEQYF.

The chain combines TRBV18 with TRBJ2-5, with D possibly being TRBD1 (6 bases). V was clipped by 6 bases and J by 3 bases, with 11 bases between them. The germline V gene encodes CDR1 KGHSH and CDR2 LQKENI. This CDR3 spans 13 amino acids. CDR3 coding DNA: TGTGCCAGCTCCCCTGGACAGAAAGAGACCCAGTACTTC. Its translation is CASSPGQKETQYF.